This entry describes one T cell receptor (beta chain). This clone was observed a few times. What this receptor recognizes is not known. No qualities accompany the bases; no much larger clone lies one base away. The sample originates from a study of beta chain features in type 1 diabetes (dated by TCRdb to 2016 to 2019). About the full investigation: No differences in mean age, gender distribution, total cell number or subset yield were found between patients and healthy donors. A total of roughly 99,000,000 sorted cells were examined across all samples, and the number of cells per subset was strongly correlated with RNA yield. In the study, recently diagnosed type 1 diabetes patients and matched healthy donors were compared on the TCRB repertoires of their sorted circulating CD4+ T cell subsets. Regulatory and stem cell-like memory subsets were isolated from only 8 patients and roughly eight healthy donors, whereas naive and central memory subsets came from all 30 or so donors.

From each donor, a single peripheral blood sample of 100 to 150 mL on average was drawn into heparinised tubes. Naive, central memory, regulatory and stem cell-like memory CD4+ T cells were sorted on a BD FACSAria II using a panel including CD45RO, CCR7, CD25, CD127, CD95 and CD27. All sorted populations exceeded 95% purity. Right away, PBMCs were isolated by Lymphoprep density gradient centrifugation and were stained directly, with no culture step. So that batch effects would be minimized, each experiment stained and sorted samples in pairs, pairing one healthy donor with one patient. Study-level results and caveats: Fewer insertions and more nucleotide deletions at VDJ recombination sites were observed in patients with type 1 diabetes, implying thymic rearrangement abnormalities. Naive, central memory and regulatory TCRB repertoires appeared to be more similar among patients than among healthy donors. Sequencing cDNA rather than genomic DNA could over-represent highly expressing activated cells, although activation and CD3 levels did not differ between groups. Type 1 diabetes patients showed a moderate but significant shortening of TCRB CDR3 length in all four CD4+ subsets. Because the HLA sub-analyses included only small numbers of individuals, any influence of HLA type on TCRB rearrangement was left unresolved. PCR may preferentially amplify shorter templates, but because patient and control samples were amplified and corrected together, any resulting skew would affect both groups equally.

The CDR3 has 13 amino acids, counting the end cysteine and phenylalanine. The DNA shown is the 39-base CDR3, in frame from base 1. According to the germline V gene, CDR1 reads SGHTA and CDR2 reads FQGNSA. V drops 5 bases and J drops 3 bases, leaving 11 bases in between. All of the isolated RNA was reverse transcribed with the High Capacity cDNA Reverse Transcription Kit, so expressed TCRB transcripts were sequenced. Naive, central memory and regulatory T cell samples underwent deep immunoSEQ sequencing, averaging roughly 3.3 million total reads per sample. Sorted cells were lysed in RLT buffer and RNA was extracted with DNase-treated RNeasy Micro or Mini kits, depending on cell number. To prevent cross-contamination, every cell subset was processed on its own, while patient and healthy donor samples were processed together. The immunoSEQ multiplex PCR was used to amplify TCRB sequences from cDNA, yielding 87-bp fragments that span the CDR3 region. Sequencing of the amplicons was done on the Illumina HiSeq platform. The source study handled its data this way. PCR bias was computationally corrected using synthetic template baselines, reads within Hamming distance 2 were collapsed, and singletons that could not be merged were discarded. By aligning reads against IMGT, V, D and J genes, CDR3 length, and insertions or deletions at six rearrangement sites were assigned. Within each subset, clonotype counts were normalized to sorted cell number, after which true diversity and Gini coefficients were computed with the tcR R package. Repertoire sharing was quantified using the overlap coefficient calculated on TCRB nucleotide sequences. What TCRdb holds here is the immuneACCESS table cut down to in-frame rearrangements. Part of the clones is not present; checked against another copy, under half of the missing clones reflect an unresolved V gene, and the others are unexplained. The V and J calls and clone size were taken over from that table, and D and trimming were inferred from the DNA. The table for this sample lists 200,000 to 250,000 clones; about 25% of them were counted only once. The top ten clonotypes cover approximately 4% of the sample.

Rearrangement joined TRBV7-2 to TRBJ2-7, and perhaps TRBD2 as D gene, on 5 matching bases. The sample taken for sequencing was central memory CD4+ T cells from blood. This TCR was sampled from a man younger than 40 in good health. The CDR3 reads CASSLAGVYEQYF. The sequenced DNA is TGTGCCAGCAGCCTGGCCGGGGTCTACGAGCAGTACTTC. Beyond the CDR3, the reference TRBV7-2 and TRBJ2-7 genes provide the residues; the full variable domain reads: GAGVSQSPSNKVTEKGKDVELRCDPISGHTALYWYRQSLGQGLEFLIYFQGNSAPDKSGLPSDRFSAERTGGSVSTLTIQRTQQEDSAVYLCASSLAGVYEQYFGPGTRLTVT.